This T cell receptor (beta chain) was identified during a study of glioma-infiltrating T cells. About the study: Samples included WHO grade II oligodendrogliomas or astrocytomas and initial-diagnosis grade IV glioblastomas. Study-level points and caveats: Non-neoplastic patients had below-expected tissue-blood divergence, while all gliomas exceeded expectation. Very few CDR3 sequences were shared between tissue and blood.

Trimming shortened V by 4 bases and J by 5 bases, and 8 bases separated the two germline ends. Germline loops: CDR1 MNHEY, CDR2 SVGAGI. The CDR3 totals 12 residues. Of note for this clonotype: Its antigen is undetermined. This clone may be a read error of a much larger clone one base away.

Using RNA template, CDR3s of TCR alpha and beta were amplified with iRepertoire arm-PCR. TCRdb reprocessed the multiplex PCR reads with MiXCR, giving one entry per CDR3 protein. This table has about 400,000 distinct CDR3 sequences, roughly two fifths appearing once. The rearrangement uses TRBV6-5 and TRBJ1-2; D not certain. Input material: glioma tissue, nonneoplastic brain tissue, or PBMCs (not recorded which). The receptor was isolated from a human donor with low-grade glioma or glioblastoma, undergoing nonglioma brain surgery, or in good health (not recorded which). This CDR3 is CASSSNLYGYTF. The CDR3 DNA follows: TGTGCCAGCAGTTCCAACTTATATGGCTACACCTTC.